These 8 T cell receptor beta chains were all obtained from the same sample, sequenced in a study of response to subunit inactivated influenza vaccine. TCRdb re-analysed the RT-PCR reads in MiXCR, keeping a single row per CDR3 protein. The data show over 150,000 distinct CDR3 sequences, with under 15% seen just once and about 26% held by the top ten. This sample comprised CD8+ T cells sorted from PBMCs, obtained around 5 days after vaccination. Source of these receptors: a man aged 45-65 years who received an inactivated influenza vaccine.

This chain uses TRBV25-1 with TRBJ2-5; D is perhaps TRBD2 (6 bases). This CDR3 has 13 residues. CDR1 MGHDK and CDR2 SYGVNS come from the germline V gene. Trimming cost V 6 bases and J 5 bases, with 13 bases left between them. This chain's CDR3 is CASRGGEWETQYF. The CDR3 nucleotides are TGTGCCAGCAGGGGAGGAGAGTGGGAGACCCAGTACTTC.

The chain has TRBV20-1 and TRBJ1-5; 8 bases map to TRBD1. V lost 5 bases to trimming and J lost 7 bases; unmatched junction nucleotides: 10. This CDR3 has 14 amino acids. Germline assignment: CDR1 DFQATT and CDR2 SNEGSKA (reference sequence). The CDR3 loop is CSASLTGVGQPQHF. The CDR3 DNA reads TGCAGTGCTTCCCTGACAGGGGTAGGACAGCCCCAGCATTTT.

The chain carries TRBV6-2 or TRBV6-3 and TRBJ2-2; D not resolved. In germline, CDR1 is MNHEY, CDR2 SVGEGT. Trimming cost V 7 bases and J 5 bases, with 11 bases left between them. This CDR3 has 13 amino acids. CDR3 sequence (DNA): TGTGCCAGCACCGACCCCCGGACCGGGGAGCTGTTTTTT. Translating it yields CASTDPRTGELFF.

J is TRBJ2-2 and V is TRBV14; no definite D call. Trimming took 5 bases from V and 6 from J, leaving 16 bases between them. The CDR3 length is 15 residues. The germline V gene encodes CDR1 SGHDN and CDR2 FVKESK. The CDR3 is CASSNRLAGAGELFF. The CDR3 nucleotides read TGTGCCAGCAGCAACCGACTCGCAGGCGCCGGGGAGCTGTTTTTT.

This clonotype has a handful of counts. The chain carries TRBV7-8 and TRBJ2-7; tentatively, D is TRBD2 (6 bases). Germline CDR1 reads SGHVS; CDR2 reads FQNEAQ. V dropped 2 bases and J dropped 2 bases, with 13 bases sitting between them. CDR3 length: 15 amino acids. CDR3 bases: TGTGCCAGCAGCTTATCTGCTAGCGCGGCCTACGAGCAGTACTTC. This codes for CASSLSASAAYEQYF.

This clonotype appeared a few times. This chain connects TRBV5-1 to TRBJ2-7; 11 bases map to TRBD2. Germline CDR1 is SGHRS and CDR2 is YFSETQ. With V trimmed by 8 bases and J by 4 bases, 5 bases remained unmatched. The CDR3 has 13 amino acids. The CDR3 bases are TGCGCCAGTTTTAGCGGGAGGGTATACGAGCAGTACTTC. This sequence encodes CASFSGRVYEQYF.

This clonotype occurred a few times. The rearrangement links TRBV6-5 to TRBJ2-4, with D perhaps matching TRBD1 (6 bases). The CDR3 is made up of 17 amino acids. Trimming removed 4 bases at V and 3 bases at J, with 19 bases between. Germline V CDR1 and CDR2: MNHEY, SVGAGI. CDR3: CASSSPGNRDNKNIQYF. DNA for the CDR3: TGTGCCAGCAGTTCGCCAGGGAACAGGGACAACAAAAACATTCAGTACTTC.

The chain employs TRBV12-3 or TRBV12-4 and TRBJ2-3; D is possibly TRBD2 (5 bases). V lost 3 bases, J lost 2 bases, and 15 bases lay in between. The CDR3 runs 16 residues. CDR3 in DNA: TGTGCCAGCAGTTTGTTGCTAGCACCTTTCACAGATACGCAGTATTTT. It translates to CASSLLLAPFTDTQYF.